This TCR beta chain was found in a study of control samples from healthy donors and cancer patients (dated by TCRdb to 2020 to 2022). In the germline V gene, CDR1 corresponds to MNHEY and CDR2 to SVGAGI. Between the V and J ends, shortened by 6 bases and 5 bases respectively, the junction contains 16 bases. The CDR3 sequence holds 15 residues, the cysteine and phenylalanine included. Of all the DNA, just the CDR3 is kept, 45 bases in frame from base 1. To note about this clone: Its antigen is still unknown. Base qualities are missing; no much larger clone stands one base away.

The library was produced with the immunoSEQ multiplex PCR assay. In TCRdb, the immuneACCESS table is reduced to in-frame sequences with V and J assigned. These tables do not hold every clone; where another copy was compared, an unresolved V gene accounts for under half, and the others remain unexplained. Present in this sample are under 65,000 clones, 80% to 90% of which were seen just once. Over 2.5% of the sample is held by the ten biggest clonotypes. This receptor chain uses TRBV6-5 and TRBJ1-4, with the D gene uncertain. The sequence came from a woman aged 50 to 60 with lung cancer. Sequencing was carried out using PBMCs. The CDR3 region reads CASRAIGDTNEKLFF. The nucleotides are TGTGCCAGCAGGGCCATAGGCGACACCAATGAAAAACTGTTTTTT.